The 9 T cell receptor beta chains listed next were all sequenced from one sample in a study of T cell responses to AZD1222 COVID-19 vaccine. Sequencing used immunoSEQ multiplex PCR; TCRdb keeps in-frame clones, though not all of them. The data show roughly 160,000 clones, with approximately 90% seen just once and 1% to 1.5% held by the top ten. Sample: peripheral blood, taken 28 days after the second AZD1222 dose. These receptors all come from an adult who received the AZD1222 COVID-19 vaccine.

The CDR3 region has the DNA TGTGCCAGCAGCTTAGGGAAGAACGGATTTGGCTACACCTTC. It translates to CASSLGKNGFGYTF. This chain links TRBV11-2 with TRBJ1-2; D call uncertain. CDR1 is SGHAT and CDR2 is FQNNGV in the germline V gene. CDR3 length: 14 amino acids. Between the trimmed V and J ends, which lost 1 base and 7 bases, there was a span of 13 bases.

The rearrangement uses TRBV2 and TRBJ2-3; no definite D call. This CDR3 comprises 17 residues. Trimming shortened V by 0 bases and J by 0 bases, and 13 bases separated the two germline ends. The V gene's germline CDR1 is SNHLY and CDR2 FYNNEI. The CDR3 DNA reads TGTGCCAGCAGTGAAGCGCTTCGTCTAGAGAGCACAGATACGCAGTATTTT. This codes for CASSEALRLESTDTQYF. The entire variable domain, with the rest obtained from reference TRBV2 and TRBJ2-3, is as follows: EPEVTQTPSHQVTQMGQEVILRCVPISNHLYFYWYRQILGQKVEFLVSFYNNEISEKSEIFDDQFSVERPDGSNFTLKIRSTKLEDSAMYFCASSEALRLESTDTQYFGPGTRLTVL.

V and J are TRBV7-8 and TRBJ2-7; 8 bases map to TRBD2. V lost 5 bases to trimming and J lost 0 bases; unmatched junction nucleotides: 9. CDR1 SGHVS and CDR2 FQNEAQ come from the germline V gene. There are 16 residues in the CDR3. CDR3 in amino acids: CASSPQLAGPSYEQYF. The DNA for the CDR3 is TGTGCCAGCAGCCCCCAATTAGCGGGGCCCTCCTACGAGCAGTACTTC.

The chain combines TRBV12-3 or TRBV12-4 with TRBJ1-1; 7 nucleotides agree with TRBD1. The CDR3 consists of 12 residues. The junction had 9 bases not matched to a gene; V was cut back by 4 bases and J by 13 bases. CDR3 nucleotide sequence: TGTGCCAGCAGTTCGGACAGGAGCGGGATTTTCTTT. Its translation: CASSSDRSGIFF.

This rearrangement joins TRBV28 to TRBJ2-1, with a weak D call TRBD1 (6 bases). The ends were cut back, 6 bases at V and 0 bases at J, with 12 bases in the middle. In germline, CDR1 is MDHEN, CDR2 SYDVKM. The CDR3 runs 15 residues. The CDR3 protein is CASRQDRSSYNEQFF. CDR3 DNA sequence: TGTGCCAGCAGACAGGACAGAAGCTCCTACAATGAGCAGTTCTTC.

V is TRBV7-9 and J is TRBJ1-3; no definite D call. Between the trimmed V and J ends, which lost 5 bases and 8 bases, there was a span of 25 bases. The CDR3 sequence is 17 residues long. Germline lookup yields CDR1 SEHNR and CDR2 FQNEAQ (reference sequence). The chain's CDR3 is CASSPYPQKNLLHTIYF. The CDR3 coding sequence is TGTGCCAGCAGCCCGTATCCACAGAAAAACCTGCTGCACACCATATATTTT.

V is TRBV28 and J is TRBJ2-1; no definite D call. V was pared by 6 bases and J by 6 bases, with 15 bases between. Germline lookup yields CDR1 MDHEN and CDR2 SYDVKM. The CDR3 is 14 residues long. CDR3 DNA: TGTGCCAGCAGCTACTCGGCAGTTAGCAATGAGCAGTTCTTC. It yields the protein CASSYSAVSNEQFF.

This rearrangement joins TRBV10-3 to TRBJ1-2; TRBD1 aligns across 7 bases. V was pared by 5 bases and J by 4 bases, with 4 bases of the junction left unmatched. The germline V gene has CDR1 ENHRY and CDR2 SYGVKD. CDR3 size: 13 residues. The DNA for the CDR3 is TGTGCCATCAGTCCGACAGGGTCCTATGGCTACACCTTC. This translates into CAISPTGSYGYTF.

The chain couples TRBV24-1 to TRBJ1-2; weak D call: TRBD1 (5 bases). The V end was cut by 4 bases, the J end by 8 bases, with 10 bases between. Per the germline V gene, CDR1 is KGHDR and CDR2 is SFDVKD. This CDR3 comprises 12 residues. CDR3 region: CATSDTGRGYTF. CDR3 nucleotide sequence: TGTGCCACCAGTGACACAGGCCGGGGCTACACCTTC.